These T cell receptor beta chains were read from a single sample in a study of OX40 agonist ivuxolimab in advanced cancers. Here immunoSEQ multiplex PCR was the method, and the copy in TCRdb shows in-frame clones only, minus some. The table lists about 66,000 clones, over 80% of them singletons. The sequenced sample was CD4+ or CD8+ T cells sorted from blood, obtained in a trial of the OX40 agonist ivuxolimab. The receptors here all came from an adult with an advanced solid tumor such as melanoma, head and neck, liver or kidney cancer. The CDR3 runs from the conserved cysteine through the conserved F or W.

>TRBV14|TRBJ2-1
CASSSGLTSGSNEQFF
>TRBV7-6|TRBJ2-3
CASRRRETDTQYF
>TRBV7-9|TRBJ1-5
CASGAGNQPQHF
>TRBV27|TRBJ1-5
CASSLSGGFGVGGNQPQHF
>TRBV19|TRBJ2-1
CASSTFLEQFF
>TRBV2|TRBJ2-3
CASRRRNPLTDTQYF
>TRBV6-5|TRBJ2-5
CASGQNQETQYF
>TRBV6-6|TRBJ1-1
CASSSSGAEAFF
>TRBV27|TRBJ2-7
CASRRVAGLYEQYF
>TRBV20-1|TRBJ2-7
CSASSDYEQYF
>TRBV2|TRBJ2-7
CASSEDRGRYEQYF
>TRBV27|TRBJ1-5
CASKPHGQGNQPQHF
>TRBV6-5|TRBJ1-1
CAVVDPWNIEAFF
>TRBV29-1|TRBJ1-5
CSVVIQGASQPQHF
>TRBV6-6|TRBJ2-5
CASRQAWTIQQTQYF
>TRBV5-5|TRBJ2-4
CASSSGPGPQNIQYF
>TRBV19|TRBJ2-5
CASSGGLVQETQYF
>TRBV7-9|TRBJ1-5
CASSSGQGDSNQPQHF
>TRBV4-2|TRBJ1-1
CASSQDADTEAFF
>TRBV27|TRBJ1-5
CASRQGRNQPQHF
>TRBV21-1|TRBJ2-7
CASSPRDRRDEQYF
>TRBV11-3|TRBJ2-3
CASSSHLQGPCTDTQYF
>TRBV19|TRBJ1-2
CASSGGGKFYTF
>TRBV6-5|TRBJ2-2
CASSFRTSGSLRELFF
>TRBV7-3|TRBJ2-1
CASSPMGANEQFF
>TRBV7-3|TRBJ2-3
CASSSTGGRTDTQYF
>TRBV28|TRBJ2-7
CASSLGDYEQYF
>TRBV9|TRBJ1-1
CASSATGSNTEAFF
>TRBV6-5|TRBJ1-1
CASSLHAGRAFF
>TRBV6-5|TRBJ2-7
CASSSPRTSGRNEQYF
>TRBV19|TRBJ1-4
CASSIRNEKLFF
>TRBV7-3|TRBJ2-7
CASSVSGSAPHEQYF
>TRBV7-8|TRBJ2-7
CASSSGLGQGFSEQYF
>TRBV12-5|TRBJ2-1
CASGLSSGGEYYNEQFF
>TRBV5-1|TRBJ2-3
CASSLDWSTDTQYF
>TRBV6-6|TRBJ1-2
CASSWKGQGNYGYTF
>TRBV9|TRBJ2-5
CASSGQGAQLETQYF
>TRBV5-1|TRBJ1-2
CASSLGGNYGYTF
>TRBV5-4|TRBJ2-2
CASSMDYSRITGELFF
>TRBV5-4|TRBJ2-6
CASSRDGSSGANVLTF
>TRBV7-2|TRBJ2-3
CASSKRPGGSTDTQYF
>TRBV6-1|TRBJ1-1
CASSEALGRTEAFF
>TRBV30|TRBJ2-2
CAWSRGQFGGELFF
>TRBV30|TRBJ1-1
CAWSVGRTNTEAFF
>TRBV6-5|TRBJ2-1
CASSYTGTSGYNEQFF
>TRBV2|TRBJ2-1
CASSDVGEVEQFF
>TRBV6-5|TRBJ1-5
CASSEGGGRQPQHF
>TRBV18|TRBJ1-5
CASSQDGNSNQPQHF
>TRBV5-6|TRBJ2-3
CASSLAGITDTQYF